The subject of this entry is one T cell receptor beta chain. Its antigen is not known. This entry belongs to a study of shared clonotypes between healthy human individuals. Study outcomes and limitations: Compared with clonotypes that all four donors shared, non-shared clonotypes had lower generation probabilities. Memory subsets generally showed smaller estimated richness than naive subsets did.

Original handling: Filtering differed for immunoSEQ, which gave only junction sequences without quality scores. Measured with immunoSEQ multiplex PCR; TCRdb has only the in-frame clones, and not every one. V, J and clone size were drawn from that table, and D and trimming were deduced from the DNA. The sample contains about 2.1 million clones, 90% to 95% of which appear only once. CD8 cells classed as naive were CD45RO-negative and positively selected for CCR7, excluding terminally differentiated effector memory CD45RA+ cells. The CDR3 loop spans 17 amino acids. The V gene's germline CDR1 is SGHAT and CDR2 FQDESV (reference sequence). The V gene lost 5 bases and the J gene lost 7 bases, with 24 bases spanning the gap.

The chain carries TRBV11-1 and TRBJ2-1; D remains ambiguous. The sample consisted of naive CD8+ T cells from PBMCs. This TCR derives from a man younger than 30 in good health. Some clones in this sample may be carry-over from other donors' samples. The chain's CDR3 is CASSRMSHRLPTNEQFF. In DNA form, the CDR3 reads TGTGCCAGCAGCCGCATGTCCCACCGGCTCCCTACGAATGAGCAGTTCTTC.